The source of this TCR beta chain is a study of cytomegalovirus exposure and HLA in healthy donors. Whole-study results and caveats: In a later analysis, at a false discovery rate of 0.05, 16,951 TCR beta sequences were associated with HLA alleles. Later on, analysis showed that most CMV-associated TCR beta chains appeared to be HLA-restricted.

V was clipped by 6 bases and J by 2 bases, with 16 bases between them. CDR3 size: 15 residues. Germline CDR1 reads KGHSH; CDR2 reads LQKENI. Healthy people donating bone marrow made up the donors. Vbeta (60) and Jbeta (13) primers were used in the PCR. Method: immunoSEQ multiplex PCR; TCRdb's copy keeps in-frame clones and lacks some. Seen here are roughly 120,000 clones, about 10% observed once, and the top ten hold about 3%. This clone was observed a handful of times. Its antigen is currently unknown. The source of this sequence is a man aged 25 to 45 in good health and CMV-seronegative. Sequences were obtained from PBMCs. The chain combines TRBV18 with TRBJ1-1; D not certain. The CDR3 DNA sequence: TGTGCCAGCTCCGGGGATTTAACGGGAAACACTGAAGCTTTCTTT. Translating it yields CASSGDLTGNTEAFF.